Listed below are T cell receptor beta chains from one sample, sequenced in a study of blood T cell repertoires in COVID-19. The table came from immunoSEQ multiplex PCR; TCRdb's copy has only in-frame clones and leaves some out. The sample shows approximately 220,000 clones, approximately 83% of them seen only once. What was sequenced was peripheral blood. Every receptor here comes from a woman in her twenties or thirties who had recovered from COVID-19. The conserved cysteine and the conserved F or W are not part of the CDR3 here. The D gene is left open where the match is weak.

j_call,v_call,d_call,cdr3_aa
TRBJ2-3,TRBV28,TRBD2,ASSSTGRATNTQY
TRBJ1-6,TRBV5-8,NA,ASTPDRPGDSYNSPLH
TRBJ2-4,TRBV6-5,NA,ASSYSRSSWNIQY
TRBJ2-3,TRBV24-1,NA,ATSPRGWTGLTDTQY
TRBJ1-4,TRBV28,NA,ASSRTGPSNEKLF
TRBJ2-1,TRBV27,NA,ASSSTDSTSYNEQF
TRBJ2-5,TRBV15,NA,ATSTPGQLETQY
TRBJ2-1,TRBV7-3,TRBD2,ASSYSGRMGNEQF
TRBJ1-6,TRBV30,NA,AWSVGQGSPLH
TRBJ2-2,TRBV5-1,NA,ASSLIVSGTGELF
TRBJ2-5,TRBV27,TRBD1,ASRQGYQETQY
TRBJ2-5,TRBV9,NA,ASSVVALRVETQY
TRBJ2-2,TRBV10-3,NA,ATLPREAPNTGELF
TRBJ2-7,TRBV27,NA,ASSFSQGFSYEQY
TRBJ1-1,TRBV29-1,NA,SVGRQANTEAF
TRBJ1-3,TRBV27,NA,ASRLASGNTIY
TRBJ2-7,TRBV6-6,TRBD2,ASSYSTSGAYEQY
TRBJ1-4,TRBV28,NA,ASSWLGATNEKLF
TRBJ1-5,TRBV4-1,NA,ASSQRRQAQH
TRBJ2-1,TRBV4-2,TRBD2,ASSQDLEGGPGVGEQF
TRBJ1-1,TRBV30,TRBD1,AWRWTGTTEAF
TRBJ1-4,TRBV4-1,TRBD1,ASSQEETGGPANEKLF
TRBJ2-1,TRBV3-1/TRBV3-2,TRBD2,ASSQGYRLAGPNEQF
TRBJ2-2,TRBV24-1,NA,ATSRSSPETGELF
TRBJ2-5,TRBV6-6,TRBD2,ASRFQPGGGETQY
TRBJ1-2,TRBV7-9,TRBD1,ASRDRGWNYGYT
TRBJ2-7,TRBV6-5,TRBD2,ASSRQRETNYEQY
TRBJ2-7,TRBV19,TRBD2,ASRVSGRSSYEQY
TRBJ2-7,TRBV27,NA,ASSLSRFGEQY
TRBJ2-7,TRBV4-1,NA,ASSRATGEIYEQY
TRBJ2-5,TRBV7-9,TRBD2,ASSSGLAGVDLETQY
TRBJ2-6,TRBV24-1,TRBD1,ATSDFGQGAAGANVLT
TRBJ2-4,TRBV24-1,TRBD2,ATSDQTSGSGENIQY
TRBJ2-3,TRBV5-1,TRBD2,ASSSLGRGLAGADTQY
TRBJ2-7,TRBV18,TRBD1,ASSSRQGDNEQY
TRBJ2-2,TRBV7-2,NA,ASSLLKLLNTGELF
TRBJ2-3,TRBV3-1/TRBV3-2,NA,ASSQGRGDTQY
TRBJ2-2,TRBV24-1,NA,ATSDSDRNTGELF
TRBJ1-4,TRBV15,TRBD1,ATSTGQGTNEKLF
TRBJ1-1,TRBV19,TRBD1,ASSIQGANTEAF
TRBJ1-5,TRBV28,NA,ASSYFIRGQPQH
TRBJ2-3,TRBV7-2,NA,ASSLDYGGPTDTQY
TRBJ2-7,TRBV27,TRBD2,ASSLSKGGRLAGTEQY
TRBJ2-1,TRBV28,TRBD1,ASRQGSEQF
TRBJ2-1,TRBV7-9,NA,ASSSGYNEQF
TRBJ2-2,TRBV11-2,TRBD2,ASSPRLAANTGELF
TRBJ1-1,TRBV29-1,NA,SVDLQVNTEAF
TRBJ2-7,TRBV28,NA,ASSAPYPSYEQY